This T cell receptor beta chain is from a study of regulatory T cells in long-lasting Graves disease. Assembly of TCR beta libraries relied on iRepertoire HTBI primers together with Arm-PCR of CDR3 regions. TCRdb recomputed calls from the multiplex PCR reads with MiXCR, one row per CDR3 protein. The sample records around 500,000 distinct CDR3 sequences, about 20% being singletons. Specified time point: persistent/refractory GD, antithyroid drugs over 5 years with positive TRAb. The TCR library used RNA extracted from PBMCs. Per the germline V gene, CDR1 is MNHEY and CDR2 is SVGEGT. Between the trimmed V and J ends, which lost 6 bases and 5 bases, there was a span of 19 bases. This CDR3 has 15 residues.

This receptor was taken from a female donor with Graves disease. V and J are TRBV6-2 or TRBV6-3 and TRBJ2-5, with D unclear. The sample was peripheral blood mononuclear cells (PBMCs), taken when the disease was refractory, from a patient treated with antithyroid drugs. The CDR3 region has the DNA TGTGCCAGCAGCCGCGTACCGGAGCCGAGGGAGACCCAGTACTTC. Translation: CASSRVPEPRETQYF.